This TCR beta chain originates from a study of blood T cells in healthy people across ages. Then a second PCR, running roughly 7 to 12 cycles, was carried out with a sample-barcoded 5' primer and a J-beta primer mix. TCRdb re-analysed the 5' RACE reads in MiXCR, keeping a single row per CDR3 protein. The sample lists hundreds of thousands of distinct CDR3 sequences, roughly 26% occurring once. Individuals who donated were healthy Caucasians from Russia aged roughly 6 to 95. Extraction yielded at least 6 micrograms of total RNA per sample. The CDR3 has 15 amino acids. From germline, CDR1 is MDHEN and CDR2 SYDVKM. After removal of 4 bases from V and 5 bases from J, the junction contained 9 bases not matched to a gene.

This receptor was taken from a woman in her sixties or seventies in good health. The sequenced sample was blood. V is TRBV28 and J is TRBJ2-7, with TRBD2 identical over 9 bases. CDR3 DNA: TGTGCCAGCAGTTCTTTAGCGGGAGTAGTGGACGAGCAGTACTTC. It specifies CASSSLAGVVDEQYF.